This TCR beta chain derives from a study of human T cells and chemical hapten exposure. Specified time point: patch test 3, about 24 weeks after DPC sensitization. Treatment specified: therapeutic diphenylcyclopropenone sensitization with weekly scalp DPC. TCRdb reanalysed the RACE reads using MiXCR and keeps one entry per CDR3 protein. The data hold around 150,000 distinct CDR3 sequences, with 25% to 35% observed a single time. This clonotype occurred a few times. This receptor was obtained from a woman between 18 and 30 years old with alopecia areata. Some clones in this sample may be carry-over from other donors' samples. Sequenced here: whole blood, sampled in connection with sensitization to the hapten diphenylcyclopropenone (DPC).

This CDR3 is CASSYSGQGRSGYTF. The CDR3, as DNA: TGTGCCAGCAGTTACTCCGGACAGGGCAGGAGTGGCTACACCTTC. The gene calls are TRBV6-5 and TRBJ1-2, with TRBD1 matching 8 bases. The germline gives CDR1 MNHEY, CDR2 SVGAGI. This CDR3 has 15 amino acids. After removal of 0 bases from V and 7 bases from J, the junction contained 7 bases not matched to a gene.